This T cell receptor beta chain comes out of a study of graft-versus-host responses after intestinal transplantation. Study-level information: Multivisceral, liver-intestinal, or isolated intestinal grafts went to recipients. Among the recipients, all got anti-thymocyte globulin induction and then tacrolimus and steroids for 3 to 4 years.

As for this clone: The antigen is not known.

Study findings and constraints: Those patients showing graft-donor T cell macrochimerism displayed high graft-versus-host to host-versus-graft clonal ratios in allografts.

Libraries were prepared by immunoSEQ multiplex PCR; TCRdb keeps only in-frame clonotypes and omits some of them. There are 38,000 or so clones in the sample; around 95% occur only once, and more than 0.45% lies in the top ten. V trimming: 5 bases; J trimming: 7 bases; junction bases outside the gene matches: 7. This CDR3 spans 15 amino acids. The germline gives CDR1 SGHAT, CDR2 FQDESV (reference sequence). The source material was unstimulated CD8+ T cells sorted from spleen or lymph node cells, sampled before transplant. This rearrangement joins TRBV11-1 to TRBJ1-6; 8 bases match TRBD1. The TCR was taken from a human donor who was the organ donor for an intestinal transplant. The CDR3 here is CASSEQGAKNSPLHF. As DNA, the CDR3 is TGTGCCAGCAGCGAGCAGGGGGCTAAGAATTCACCCCTCCACTTT.